The next 21 T cell receptor beta chains were all read from a single sample in a study of cytomegalovirus exposure and HLA in healthy donors. The PCR used 60 Vbeta and 13 Jbeta primers. Assay: immunoSEQ multiplex PCR; the TCRdb copy retains only in-frame clones and omits some. The repertoire shows around 150,000 clones; the top ten hold roughly 1.3%. The source material was PBMCs. The source is a woman aged 55-75 years in good health and CMV-seronegative.

The chain has TRBV5-1 and TRBJ1-1, with D perhaps matching TRBD1 (6 bases). Trimming stripped 4 bases from V and 1 base from J, with 11 bases between. This CDR3 has 14 residues. The germline V gene encodes CDR1 SGHRS and CDR2 YFSETQ. The CDR3 loop is CASSGTQGNTEAFF. CDR3 coding DNA: TGCGCCAGCAGCGGGACACAGGGGAACACTGAAGCTTTCTTT.

The gene calls are TRBV4-1 and TRBJ2-6; 11 bases are shared with TRBD1. The length of the CDR3 is 18 residues. Germline V gene sequence: CDR1 MGHRA, CDR2 YSYEKL. V trimming: 2 bases; J trimming: 1 base; junction bases outside the gene matches: 4. The CDR3, as DNA: TGCGCCAGCAGCCAAACCCGGGACAGGGGGTCTGGGGCCAACGTCCTGACTTTC. Its translation is CASSQTRDRGSGANVLTF.

The chain is built from TRBV7-9 and TRBJ2-1, with 7 bases identical to TRBD1. V was clipped by 2 bases and J by 2 bases; unmatched bases: 3. The CDR3 has 15 amino acids. Germline values: CDR1 SEHNR, CDR2 FQNEAQ (reference sequence). The CDR3 reads CASSLRQGPYNEQFF. CDR3 coding DNA: TGTGCCAGCAGCTTAAGACAGGGCCCCTACAATGAGCAGTTCTTC. The full variable domain, rest sourced from reference TRBV7-9 and TRBJ2-1, is DTGVSQNPRHKITKRGQNVTFRCDPISEHNRLYWYRQTLGQGPEFLTYFQNEAQLEKSRLLSDRFSAERPKGSFSTLEIQRTEQGDSAMYLCASSLRQGPYNEQFFGPGTRLTVL.

The rearrangement uses TRBV27 and TRBJ2-3; no clear D. V lost 5 bases and J lost 5, with 11 bases in between. Germline V gives CDR1 MNHEY, CDR2 SMNVEV (reference sequence). There are 13 residues in the CDR3. Written as DNA, the CDR3 is TGTGCCAGCAGTCTCGATCGAGGAGATACGCAGTATTTT. Amino acids: CASSLDRGDTQYF.

This chain links TRBV5-6 with TRBJ1-1, with D possibly TRBD1 on 6 matching bases. This CDR3 comprises 17 residues. Trimming took off 4 bases at V and 1 base at J, with 20 bases between the two ends. Germline values: CDR1 SGHDT, CDR2 YYEEEE. This chain's CDR3 is CASSIFGGLDGNTEAFF. CDR3 DNA: TGTGCCAGCAGCATCTTCGGGGGGCTGGATGGGAACACTGAAGCTTTCTTT.

The chain couples TRBV9 to TRBJ1-6; D is uncertain. V lost 4 bases, J lost 9 bases, and 17 bases lay in between. The CDR3 is 15 amino acids. Germline loops: CDR1 SGDLS, CDR2 YYNGEE. CDR3 nucleotide sequence: TGTGCCAGCAGCCTCAGCGGGGTGCGCGGTTCACCCCTCCACTTT. This encodes CASSLSGVRGSPLHF.

V is TRBV2 and J is TRBJ2-7; D call uncertain. V lost 1 base, J lost 5 bases, and 18 bases lay in between. CDR3 length: 16 amino acids. Germline values: CDR1 SNHLY, CDR2 FYNNEI. CDR3 in DNA: TGTGCCAGCAGTGAAGGTCAATATCAGGAAGTACACGAGCAGTACTTC. It translates to CASSEGQYQEVHEQYF.

V and J are TRBV5-1 and TRBJ1-1; possibly TRBD1 for D (6 bases). V was pared by 2 bases and J by 1 base, with 12 bases between. In germline, CDR1 is SGHRS, CDR2 YFSETQ. This CDR3 has 15 amino acids. The DNA of the CDR3 is TGCGCCAGCAGCTTACGGGGGGCGGCGAACACTGAAGCTTTCTTT. It specifies CASSLRGAANTEAFF.

The chain joins TRBV29-1 to TRBJ2-7; 7 nucleotides line up with TRBD1. Germline V gene data show CDR1 as SQVTM and CDR2 as ANQGSEA. Unmatched junction bases numbered 11, after V lost 7 bases and J lost 5 bases. The CDR3 consists of 13 residues. The CDR3 coding sequence is TGCAGCGCGAGGGGACAGTTTTCCCACGAGCAGTACTTC. Its protein product is CSARGQFSHEQYF.

As to this clone: Different DNA sequences within this sample yield the same CDR3. The chain recombines TRBV12-5 with TRBJ1-1; D is possibly TRBD1 (6 bases). V lost 7 bases and J lost 1, with 13 bases in between. This CDR3 region has 14 residues. CDR1 and CDR2 from the germline V gene are LGHNT and FRNRAP. The CDR3 DNA reads as TGTGCTAGTGCCCTGGGACATAGGAACACTGAAGCTTTCTTT. The encoded protein is CASALGHRNTEAFF.

The chain recombines TRBV4-3 with TRBJ2-3, with 8 positions matching TRBD2. The CDR3 contains 15 residues. V dropped 3 bases and J dropped 1; count of bases not matched to a gene: 3. Germline loops: CDR1 LGHNA, CDR2 YSLEER. CDR3 amino acids: CASSQTAGGTDTQYF. CDR3 DNA: TGCGCCAGCAGCCAGACAGCGGGGGGCACAGATACGCAGTATTTT.

The genes are TRBV7-8 and TRBJ2-7; D is perhaps TRBD2 (6 bases). Germline V gene sequence: CDR1 SGHVS, CDR2 FQNEAQ. V was pared by 1 base and J by 1 base, with 11 bases between. This CDR3 comprises 15 residues. The CDR3 region is CASSLERASSYEQYF. As DNA, the CDR3 is TGTGCCAGCAGCTTAGAGCGGGCTAGTTCCTACGAGCAGTACTTC.

The gene calls are TRBV6-1 and TRBJ1-1, with 9 positions matching TRBD1. Germline V gene sequence: CDR1 MNHNS, CDR2 SASEGT. This CDR3 is built from 14 residues. V shed 7 bases and J 1 base; nucleotides not matched to a gene: 4. This CDR3 is CASNPGQGNTEAFF. CDR3 in DNA: TGTGCCAGCAATCCGGGACAGGGGAACACTGAAGCTTTCTTT.

The V call is TRBV9, the J call TRBJ2-7; TRBD1 aligns across 7 bases. CDR1 and CDR2 from the germline V gene are SGDLS and YYNGEE. V was pared by 2 bases and J by 3 bases, with 2 bases of the junction left unmatched. The CDR3 contains 13 residues. The CDR3 sequence: CASSVGDSYEQYF. Here the CDR3 DNA reads TGTGCCAGCAGCGTGGGGGACAGCTACGAGCAGTACTTC. Variable domain in full (rest from reference TRBV9 and TRBJ2-7): DSGVTQTPKHLITATGQRVTLRCSPRSGDLSVYWYQQSLDQGLQFLIQYYNGEERAKGNILERFSAQQFPDLHSELNLSSLELGDSALYFCASSVGDSYEQYFGPGTRLTVT.

The chain uses TRBV11-2 and TRBJ2-7; 8 bases agree with TRBD1. The CDR3 is 12 amino acids. Germline loops: CDR1 SGHAT, CDR2 FQNNGV. Germline trimming cut 5 bases from V and 5 bases from J; bases unmatched to any gene: 2. Written as DNA, the CDR3 is TGTGCCAGCAGCCTGGACAGGGACGAGCAGTACTTC. It translates to CASSLDRDEQYF.

J is TRBJ1-1 and V is TRBV15; D gene ambiguous. Germline lookup yields CDR1 LNHNV and CDR2 YYDKDF (reference sequence). V was clipped by 0 bases and J by 2 bases, with 7 bases between them. The CDR3 totals 14 residues. The CDR3: CATSRDSVNTEAFF. The DNA of the CDR3 is TGTGCCACCAGCAGAGATTCGGTTAACACTGAAGCTTTCTTT.

The chain uses TRBV29-1 and TRBJ2-3; 7 bases align to TRBD2. The CDR3 extends over 16 amino acids. CDR1 is SQVTM and CDR2 is ANQGSEA in the germline V gene. With V trimmed by 4 bases and J by 0 bases, 10 bases remained unmatched. The CDR3, as DNA: TGCAGCGTTGGGAACAGCCCGGGGGGTAGCACAGATACGCAGTATTTT. It is translated as CSVGNSPGGSTDTQYF.

The rearrangement joins TRBV11-2 to TRBJ2-1; 9 nucleotides align to TRBD2. The length of the CDR3 is 15 residues. V shed 1 base and J 15 bases; nucleotides not matched to a gene: 13. The germline V gene encodes CDR1 SGHAT and CDR2 FQNNGV. The CDR3 region is CASSLGGALGLARFF. CDR3 bases: TGTGCCAGCAGCTTAGGGGGGGCTCTAGGACTAGCGAGGTTCTTC.

V usage is TRBV18 and J usage is TRBJ2-7, with 9 positions matching TRBD2. V was pared by 4 bases and J by 5 bases, with 9 bases of the junction left unmatched. CDR3 length: 15 residues. Germline V gives CDR1 KGHSH, CDR2 LQKENI. CDR3 residues: CASSLLTGLADEQYF. The CDR3 DNA follows: TGTGCCAGCTCACTCTTGACGGGACTAGCAGACGAGCAGTACTTC. The full variable domain, with the rest looked up from reference TRBV18 and TRBJ2-7, is NAGVMQNPRHLVRRRGQEARLRCSPMKGHSHVYWYRQLPEEGLKFMVYLQKENIIDESGMPKERFSAEFPKEGPSILRIQQVVRGDSAAYFCASSLLTGLADEQYFGPGTRLTVT.

The CDR3 sequence: CSAPLGGQYF. Here the CDR3 DNA reads TGCAGTGCTCCCTTGGGAGGGCAGTACTTC. V and J are TRBV20-1 and TRBJ2-5, with 7 bases identical to TRBD2. Germline V gene sequence: CDR1 DFQATT, CDR2 SNEGSKA (reference sequence). The CDR3 contains 10 residues. The V gene end was trimmed by 5 bases and the J gene end by 11 bases; junction bases not matched to a gene: 5.

In nucleotides, the CDR3 is TGTGCCAGCAGTTCTCTAGCTCCACACGGGGAGACCCAGTACTTC. Translation: CASSSLAPHGETQYF. The chain links TRBV6-4 to TRBJ2-5, with D tentatively TRBD2 (5 bases). The V and J ends lost 5 bases and 5 bases respectively, with 18 bases between them. CDR3 length equals 15 residues. Germline V gene lookup returns CDR1 MRHNA and CDR2 SNTAGT.